These 27 T cell receptor beta chains originate from one sample sequenced in a study of regulatory T cells in long-lasting Graves disease. Described time point: newly diagnosed GD, antithyroid drugs for less than 3 months. With RNA extracted from PBMCs as input, the TCR library was made. To make TCR beta libraries, researchers used iRepertoire HTBI primers and Arm-PCR of CDR3 regions. TCRdb reprocessed the multiplex PCR reads via MiXCR and lists one record per CDR3 protein. Here the sample spans 420,000 or so distinct CDR3 sequences, about 16% being singletons. This sample also appeared in a second study, on T cells in Graves' hyperthyroidism and ophthalmopathy.

The sequencing here drew on peripheral blood mononuclear cells (PBMCs), taken at new diagnosis, from a patient treated with antithyroid drugs. All receptors derive from a woman aged 18-30 years with Graves disease.

This clonotype came up many times. The chain uses TRBV12-3 or TRBV12-4 and TRBJ1-1; D gene unclear. The V gene lost 7 bases and the J gene lost 5 bases, with 11 bases spanning the gap. The CDR3 contains 12 residues. This CDR3 reads CASTLSGTEAFF. The CDR3 coding sequence is TGTGCCAGCACACTATCGGGAACTGAAGCTTTCTTT.

This clonotype was seen repeatedly, ten times or more. Here the CDR3 DNA reads TGCAGTGCTAGAGATCTGACTAGCGAGTACCAAGAGACCCAGTACTTC. Translation gives CSARDLTSEYQETQYF. The J gene is TRBJ2-5, the V gene TRBV20-1; 8 bases align to TRBD2. Germline V gives CDR1 DFQATT, CDR2 SNEGSKA (reference sequence). This CDR3 is 16 amino acids long. After removal of 0 bases from V and 0 bases from J, the junction contained 6 bases not matched to a gene.

The rearrangement joins TRBV20-1 to TRBJ1-6, with D uncertain. Germline loops: CDR1 DFQATT, CDR2 SNEGSKA (reference sequence). The CDR3 runs 18 residues. Trimming stripped 6 bases from V and 5 bases from J, with 26 bases between. In DNA, the CDR3 is TGCAGTGCCCACCGAGAGGTTGGATCAACGTGGAATAATTCACCCCTCCACTTT. It translates to CSAHREVGSTWNNSPLHF.

Written as DNA, the CDR3 is TGTGCCAGCAGCCGGAGCGGGGTGGCAGATACGCAGTATTTT. Encoded protein: CASSRSGVADTQYF. The chain employs TRBV7-2 and TRBJ2-3, with 7 bases matching TRBD2. From germline, CDR1 is SGHTA and CDR2 FQGNSA. The CDR3 spans 14 residues. V dropped 5 bases and J dropped 4; count of bases not matched to a gene: 6.

This clonotype occurred a few times. V and J are TRBV7-9 and TRBJ2-3; a possible D gene is TRBD2 (6 bases). Near its end, the DNA agrees better with TRBJ2-5, so the J call may be wrong. Germline CDR1 SEHNR, CDR2 FQNEAQ (reference sequence). The CDR3 spans 12 residues. CDR3 sequence: CASVGGEDTQYF. CDR3 coding DNA: TGTGCCAGCGTGGGAGGAGAGGATACCCAGTACTTC.

A few counts support this clonotype. The V gene is TRBV20-1, the J gene TRBJ1-6, with 9 bases that match TRBD1. The V gene end was trimmed by 0 bases and the J gene end by 0 bases; junction bases not matched to a gene: 9. This CDR3 has 19 amino acids. CDR1 is DFQATT and CDR2 is SNEGSKA in the germline V gene (reference sequence). The CDR3 is CSARDRRTGALSYNSPLHF. Written as DNA, the CDR3 is TGCAGTGCTAGAGATAGGCGGACAGGGGCACTCTCCTATAATTCACCCCTCCACTTT.

This clonotype appeared many times. This chain links TRBV28 with TRBJ1-3; D is undetermined. The V end lost 7 bases, the J end lost 4 bases, and 14 bases lay between the germline ends. Germline CDR1 reads MDHEN; CDR2 reads SYDVKM. The CDR3 sequence is 14 residues long. The CDR3 here is CASNDPSPGNTIYF. The CDR3 DNA reads TGTGCCAGCAACGACCCGTCCCCAGGAAACACCATATATTTT. Combining the CDR3 with reference TRBV28 and TRBJ1-3 gives the whole variable domain DVKVTQSSRYLVKRTGEKVFLECVQDMDHENMFWYRQDPGLGLRLIYFSYDVKMKEKGDIPEGYSVSREKKERFSLILESASTNQTSMYLCASNDPSPGNTIYFGEGSWLTVV.

The DNA for the CDR3 is TGCGCCAGCAGCTTGGACGCAGTACTCTCTGGAAACACCATATATTTT. Translation gives CASSLDAVLSGNTIYF. The chain uses TRBV5-1 and TRBJ1-3; D gene ambiguous. Germline V gives CDR1 SGHRS, CDR2 YFSETQ. This CDR3 has 16 amino acids. V lost 0 bases to trimming and J lost 0 bases, with 10 bases between them.

The V gene is TRBV19, the J gene TRBJ2-1, with 14 bases fitting TRBD2. Losses at the gene ends were 4 bases for V and 0 bases for J; bases not matched to a gene: 8. Looked up from germline, CDR1 is LNHDA and CDR2 is SQIVND (reference sequence). The CDR3 sequence is 19 residues long. The CDR3 loop is CASSTLGLAGGTSYNEQFF. The DNA of the CDR3 is TGTGCCAGTAGTACCCTTGGACTAGCGGGAGGCACCTCCTACAATGAGCAGTTCTTC.

The chain uses TRBV30 and TRBJ1-4; TRBD1 matches 11 bases. V lost 6 bases, J lost 8 bases, and 14 bases stayed unmatched. Per germline, CDR1 GTSNPN and CDR2 SVGIG (reference sequence). This CDR3 comprises 16 residues. This chain's CDR3 is CACNPGQGVSWEKLFF. The CDR3 bases are TGTGCCTGTAACCCGGGACAGGGGGTTTCTTGGGAAAAACTGTTTTTT.

The chain carries TRBV12-3 or TRBV12-4 and TRBJ2-1, with D perhaps TRBD2 (5 bases). Trimming took 8 bases from V and 5 from J, leaving 28 bases between them. The CDR3 is 18 amino acids. The CDR3, as DNA: TGTGCCAGCGCCCAGAGGCTAGCCATCATATCGCTTAACAATGAGCAGTTCTTC. It yields the protein CASAQRLAIISLNNEQFF.

This clonotype was detected only a few times. The chain carries TRBV19 and TRBJ2-5, with D perhaps TRBD2 (6 bases). CDR1 and CDR2 (germline): LNHDA, SQIVND (reference sequence). Trimming took off 4 bases at V and 7 bases at J, with 19 bases between the two ends. The CDR3 extends over 15 amino acids. Written as DNA, the CDR3 is TGTGCCAGTAGTACGAGGCGGGACCGCACAGGGACCCAGTACTTC. It translates to CASSTRRDRTGTQYF.

This clonotype was seen many times. The rearrangement links TRBV7-9 to TRBJ2-3; 9 bases match TRBD2. This CDR3 has 17 amino acids. Germline trimming cut 1 base from V and 3 bases from J; bases unmatched to any gene: 8. Germline V gene data show CDR1 as SEHNR and CDR2 as FQNEAQ (reference sequence). This CDR3 reads CASSLGFPGLATDTQYF. CDR3 DNA: TGTGCCAGCAGCTTAGGATTCCCGGGACTAGCTACAGATACGCAGTATTTT.

This clonotype appeared a few times. The V call is TRBV9, the J call TRBJ2-2; 9 nucleotides match TRBD1. CDR3 size: 18 residues. Germline lookup yields CDR1 SGDLS and CDR2 YYNGEE. The junction had 9 bases not matched to a gene; V was cut back by 0 bases and J by 3 bases. CDR3 loop: CASSVEGSGTGYTGELFF. CDR3 coding DNA: TGTGCCAGCAGCGTAGAGGGGTCCGGGACAGGGTACACCGGGGAGCTGTTTTTT.

This chain links TRBV7-9 with TRBJ2-5, with 9 bases identical to TRBD2. The V and J ends lost 2 bases and 2 bases, in that order; junction bases with no gene match: 6. The CDR3 is made up of 16 amino acids. Germline CDR1 reads SEHNR; CDR2 reads FQNEAQ (reference sequence). The CDR3 sequence: CASSLIAGVYQETQYF. The CDR3, as DNA: TGTGCCAGCAGCTTAATAGCGGGAGTATATCAAGAGACCCAGTACTTC.

This clonotype showed up many times. V usage is TRBV28 and J usage is TRBJ2-4; D unresolved. This CDR3 has 13 amino acids. The germline V gene encodes CDR1 MDHEN and CDR2 SYDVKM. V lost 1 base and J 8 bases, leaving 9 bases between the germline ends. The CDR3 DNA follows: TGTGCCAGCAGTTTATCAGGTCTGGACATTCAGTACTTC. Protein sequence: CASSLSGLDIQYF. The variable domain in full, with the rest retrieved from reference TRBV28 and TRBJ2-4, is DVKVTQSSRYLVKRTGEKVFLECVQDMDHENMFWYRQDPGLGLRLIYFSYDVKMKEKGDIPEGYSVSREKKERFSLILESASTNQTSMYLCASSLSGLDIQYFGAGTRLSVL.

This clonotype showed up many times. The CDR3 spells CASSQRRGAAYSYNEQFF. The CDR3 DNA follows: TGTGCCAGCAGCCAACGCCGCGGGGCGGCATATTCCTACAATGAGCAGTTCTTC. The rearrangement links TRBV4-2 to TRBJ2-1; a possible D gene is TRBD2 (6 bases). The V gene lost 2 bases and the J gene lost 1 base, with 18 bases spanning the gap. The germline V gene has CDR1 LGHNA and CDR2 YNFKEQ. There are 18 residues in the CDR3.

This clonotype was seen a handful of times. CDR3 protein: CASRPGGSATNEKLFF. CDR3 nucleotide sequence: TGTGCCAGCAGACCCGGTGGTAGCGCAACTAATGAAAAACTGTTTTTT. This chain connects TRBV7-9 to TRBJ1-4; D is unresolved. The CDR3 contains 16 residues. The germline CDR1 and CDR2 sequences are SEHNR and FQNEAQ (reference sequence). V was cut by 6 bases and J by 0 bases, with 14 bases left in between.

This clonotype was seen at least ten times. V is TRBV20-1 and J is TRBJ1-5; D may be TRBD1 (6 bases). Deletions cut 1 base from V and 3 bases from J, with 7 bases between. The CDR3 sequence is 13 residues long. The germline gives CDR1 DFQATT, CDR2 SNEGSKA (reference sequence). DNA of the CDR3: TGCAGTGCTAGAGGGACAGACAATCAGCCCCAGCATTTT. Residues: CSARGTDNQPQHF.

This clonotype was seen repeatedly, ten times or more. J is TRBJ1-1 and V is TRBV5-1; 12 nucleotides match TRBD1. This CDR3 is built from 13 residues. Germline assignment: CDR1 SGHRS and CDR2 YFSETQ. V was clipped by 1 base and J by 14 bases; unmatched bases: 6. CDR3 protein: CASSLPGTGGLFF. CDR3 bases: TGCGCCAGCAGCTTGCCCGGGACAGGGGGCCTATTCTTT.

The genes are TRBV20-1 and TRBJ1-2; 7 positions agree with TRBD1. The germline V gene has CDR1 DFQATT and CDR2 SNEGSKA (reference sequence). This CDR3 comprises 13 residues. The J segment lost 3 bases and the V segment lost 2 bases, leaving 3 bases of the junction unmatched. The chain's CDR3 is CSARRQGDYGYTF. CDR3 nucleotide sequence: TGCAGTGCTAGACGACAGGGCGACTATGGCTACACCTTC.

The gene calls are TRBV19 and TRBJ2-1; possible D gene TRBD2, 6 bases. The CDR3 runs to 16 residues. Germline V CDR1 and CDR2: LNHDA, SQIVND (reference sequence). V shed 3 bases and J shed 0 bases, with 12 bases lying between them. The CDR3 spells CASSIGGMSSYNEQFF. CDR3 in DNA: TGTGCCAGTAGTATTGGCGGGATGAGCTCCTACAATGAGCAGTTCTTC.

This clonotype was found many times. The V and J genes are TRBV6-5 and TRBJ2-1; 13 bases agree with TRBD2. Germline trimming cut 2 bases from V and 10 bases from J; bases unmatched to any gene: 5. Per the germline V gene, CDR1 is MNHEY and CDR2 is SVGAGI. This CDR3 region has 15 residues. The CDR3 nucleotides read TGTGCCAGCAGTTACGCGGGACTAGCGGGACGAGAGCAGTTCTTC. This encodes CASSYAGLAGREQFF.

This clonotype was detected many times. The chain recombines TRBV6-1 with TRBJ1-1; the match to TRBD1 covers 7 bases. V was pared by 6 bases and J by 6 bases, with 13 bases of the junction left unmatched. The CDR3 sequence is 15 residues long. Looked up from germline, CDR1 is MNHNS and CDR2 is SASEGT. The CDR3 here is CASRPPQGENSEAFF. For the CDR3, the DNA is TGTGCCAGCAGACCCCCCCAGGGGGAAAACTCTGAAGCTTTCTTT.

This clonotype was observed a handful of times. The chain joins TRBV27 to TRBJ1-4, with D possibly TRBD1 on 5 matching bases. Trimming left V 6 bases short and J 5 bases short, with 22 bases between. Germline V gene sequence: CDR1 MNHEY, CDR2 SMNVEV (reference sequence). The CDR3 covers 17 residues. CDR3 nucleotide sequence: TGTGCCAGCAGCCCAAATTTCCCGGGACGGAGGAATGAAAAACTGTTTTTT. Its protein product is CASSPNFPGRRNEKLFF. Based on the CDR3 plus reference TRBV27 and TRBJ1-4, the full variable domain is EAQVTQNPRYLITVTGKKLTVTCSQNMNHEYMSWYRQDPGLGLRQIYYSMNVEVTDKGDVPEGYKVSRKEKRNFPLILESPSPNQTSLYFCASSPNFPGRRNEKLFFGSGTQLSVL.

The sample holds a few counts of this clonotype. This may come from a read error, since a much larger clone is one base off. The chain links TRBV12-3 or TRBV12-4 to TRBJ2-1; TRBD2 agrees at 10 bases. CDR3 length equals 17 residues. V was clipped by 8 bases and J by 12 bases; unmatched bases: 22. The CDR3 bases are TGTGCCAGCCGAAAACCTCCAGCGGGAGGGCCTGGGTATGTGCAGTTCTTC. Protein sequence: CASRKPPAGGPGYVQFF.

This clonotype appeared a few times. This chain joins TRBV30 and TRBJ2-2, with 15 bases fitting TRBD2. The junction had 7 bases not matched to a gene; V was cut back by 2 bases and J by 6 bases. The germline V gene encodes CDR1 GTSNPN and CDR2 SVGIG (reference sequence). The CDR3 consists of 17 residues. The CDR3, as DNA: TGTGCCTGGAGTAATACCAGGACTAGCGGGAGGGCCGGGGAGCTGTTTTTT. Translating gives CAWSNTRTSGRAGELFF.